This TCR beta chain was retrieved from a study of shared T cell receptors in the human thymus. CDR3 length: 17 residues. Germline CDR1 is MDHEN and CDR2 is SYDVKM. Trimming left V 6 bases short and J 3 bases short, with 21 bases between. This table comes from immunoSEQ multiplex PCR, and its TCRdb copy is limited to in-frame clones, with some not included. The sample includes about 610,000 clones, more than 75% of them seen just once. The same sample was also studied in work on human thymus T cells. That source adds: The related literature has documented a marked overlap of thymic repertoires among unrelated individuals.

Material for sequencing was thymocytes. The gene calls are TRBV28 and TRBJ1-5, with D possibly matching TRBD1 (6 bases). The sequence came from a boy under two years old with a congenital heart defect. The CDR3 nucleotides are TGTGCCAGCAGCCGTGGACAGTTTTGGAGAGCCAATCAGCCCCAGCATTTT. It encodes CASSRGQFWRANQPQHF.